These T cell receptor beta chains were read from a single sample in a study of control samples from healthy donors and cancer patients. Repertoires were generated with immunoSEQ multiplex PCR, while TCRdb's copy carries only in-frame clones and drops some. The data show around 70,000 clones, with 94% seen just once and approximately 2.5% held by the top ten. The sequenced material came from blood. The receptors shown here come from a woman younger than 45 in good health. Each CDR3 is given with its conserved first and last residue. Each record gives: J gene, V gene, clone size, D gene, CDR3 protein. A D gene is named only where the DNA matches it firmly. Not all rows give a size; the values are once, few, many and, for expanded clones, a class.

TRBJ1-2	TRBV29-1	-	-	CSATYRDFYGYTF
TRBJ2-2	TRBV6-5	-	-	CASRSPTSNTGELFF
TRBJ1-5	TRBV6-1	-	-	CASSEGNQPQHF
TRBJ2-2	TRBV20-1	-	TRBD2	CSASAGLAGPVTGELFF
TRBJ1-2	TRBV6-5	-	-	CATKQGSELYGYTF
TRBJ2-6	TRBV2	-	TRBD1	CASRTGQSSGANVLTF
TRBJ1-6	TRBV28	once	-	CASSSFGAGITYNSPLHF
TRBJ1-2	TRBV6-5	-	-	CASSPSGYGYTF
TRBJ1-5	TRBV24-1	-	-	CATSVRGTQPQHF
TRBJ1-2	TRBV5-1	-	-	CASSLDRFYGYTF
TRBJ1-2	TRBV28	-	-	CASSFGGGTVSGGYTF
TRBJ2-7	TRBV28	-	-	CASSQTGYEQYF
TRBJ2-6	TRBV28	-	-	CASSTSGSGANVLTF
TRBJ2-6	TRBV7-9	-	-	CASSLVGVGANVLTF
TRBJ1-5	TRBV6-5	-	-	CASSHHQPQHF
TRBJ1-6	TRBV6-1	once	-	CASSEGAATSPLHF
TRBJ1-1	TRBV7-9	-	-	CASSLVTAGNTEAFF
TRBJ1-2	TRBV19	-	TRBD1	CASNSPQGANYGYTF
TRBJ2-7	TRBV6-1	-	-	CASSVLGFQVEYEQYF
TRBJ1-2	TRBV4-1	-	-	CASSQDTVNYGYTF
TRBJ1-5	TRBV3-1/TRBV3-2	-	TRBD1	CASSLSGTGLHF
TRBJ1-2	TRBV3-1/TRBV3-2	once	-	CASSQGGGRGVRYTF
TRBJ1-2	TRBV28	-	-	CASSSVPGPWIWGYTF
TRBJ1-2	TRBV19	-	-	CASSIWNYGYTF
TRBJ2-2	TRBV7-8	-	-	CASSLKHPGGRGTGELFF
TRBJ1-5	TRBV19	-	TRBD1	CASSSQTGYQPQHF
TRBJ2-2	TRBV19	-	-	CASRGLGQNTGELFF
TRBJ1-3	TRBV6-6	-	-	CASSYDPGNTIYF
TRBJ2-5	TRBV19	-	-	CASSTRTEETQYF
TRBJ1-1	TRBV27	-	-	CASSLGPNLNTEAFF
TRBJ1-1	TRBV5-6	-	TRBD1	CASSAGQGIEAFF
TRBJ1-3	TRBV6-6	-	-	CASSYEAYSGNTIYF
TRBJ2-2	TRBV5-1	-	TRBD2	CASSQSGGATGELFF
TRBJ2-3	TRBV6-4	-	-	CASSEAPALSTDTQYF
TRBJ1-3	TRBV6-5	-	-	CASGGAGNTIYF
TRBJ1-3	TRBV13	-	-	CASSNRFSGNTIYF
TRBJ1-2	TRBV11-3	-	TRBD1	CASSSDDRGYGYTF
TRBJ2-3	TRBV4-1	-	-	CASSQLSGRSNTDTQYF
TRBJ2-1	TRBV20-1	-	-	CSASAKIEQFF
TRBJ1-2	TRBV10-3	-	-	CAISEIGGYTF
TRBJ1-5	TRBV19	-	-	CASTNGGNQPQHF
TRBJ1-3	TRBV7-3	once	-	CASSQWGGLGNTIYF
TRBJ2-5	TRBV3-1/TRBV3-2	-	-	CASSQATGGGLETQYF
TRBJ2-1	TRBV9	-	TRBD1	CASSPSGQGAYEQFF
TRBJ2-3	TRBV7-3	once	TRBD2	CASSSAGLAGGADTQYF
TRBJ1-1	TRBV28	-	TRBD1	CASTPLSGQGGTEAFF